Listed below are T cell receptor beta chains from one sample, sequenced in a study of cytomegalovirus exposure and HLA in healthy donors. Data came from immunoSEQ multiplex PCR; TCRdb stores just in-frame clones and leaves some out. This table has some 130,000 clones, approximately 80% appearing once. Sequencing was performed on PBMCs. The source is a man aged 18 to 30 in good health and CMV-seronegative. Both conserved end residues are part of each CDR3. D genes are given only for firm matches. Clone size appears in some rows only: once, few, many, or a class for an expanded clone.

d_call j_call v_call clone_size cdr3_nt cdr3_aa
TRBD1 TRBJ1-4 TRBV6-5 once TGTGCCAGCAGTTACCCGACAGGGGGCGCCGAAAAACTGTTTTTT CASSYPTGGAEKLFF
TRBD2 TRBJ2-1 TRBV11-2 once TGTGCCAGCAGCTTAGGGGCTAGCGGGAGCTTCTACAATGAGCAGTTCTTC CASSLGASGSFYNEQFF
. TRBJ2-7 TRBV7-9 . TGTTCCAGCAGCTTAGGTCCACAGGTGTCATCCTACGAGCAGTACTTC CSSSLGPQVSSYEQYF
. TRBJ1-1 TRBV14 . TGTGCCAGCAGCCAAGAATGGTTGGGAGGCCGGGGCACTGAAGCTTTCTTT CASSQEWLGGRGTEAFF
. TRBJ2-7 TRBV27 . TGTGCCAGCAGTCCCAGGGGTGTGACACCGACCTACGAGCAGTACTTC CASSPRGVTPTYEQYF
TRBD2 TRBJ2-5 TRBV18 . TGTGCCAGCTCAAATTTAGGACTAGGGGAGACCCAGTACTTC CASSNLGLGETQYF
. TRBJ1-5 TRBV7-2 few TGTGCCAGCAGCTTAGTCGGTGAGAGCAATCAGCCCCAGCATTTT CASSLVGESNQPQHF
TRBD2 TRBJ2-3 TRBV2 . TGTGCCAGCAGTGAAAAGCCTAGCGGGAGTGCAGATACGCAGTATTTT CASSEKPSGSADTQYF
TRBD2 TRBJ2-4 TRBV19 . TGTGCCAGTAGTATTTGGGCTAGCGGGAGGGGAGGGGACATTCAGTACTTC CASSIWASGRGGDIQYF
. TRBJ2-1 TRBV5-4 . TGTGCCAGCAGCCTGGCCGATGAGCAGTTCTTC CASSLADEQFF
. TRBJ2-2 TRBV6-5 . TGTGCCAGCACGTTAACTTTAGCGGAGGGGGAGCTGTTTTTT CASTLTLAEGELFF
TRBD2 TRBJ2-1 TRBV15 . TGTGCCACCAGCAGAGCGACTAGCAGCTACAATGAGCAGTTCTTC CATSRATSSYNEQFF
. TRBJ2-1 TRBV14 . TGTGCCAGCAGCCAAGAGACTGGAGACAGCTACAATGAGCAGTTCTTC CASSQETGDSYNEQFF
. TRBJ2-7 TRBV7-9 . TGTGCCAGCAGCAAGGGGGGGGGAGGAAACGAGCAGTACTTC CASSKGGGGNEQYF
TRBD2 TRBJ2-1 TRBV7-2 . TGTGCCAGCAGCTTAGCGGCGGGAGGAGGGGATGAGCAGTTCTTC CASSLAAGGGDEQFF
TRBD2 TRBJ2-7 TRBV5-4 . TGTGCCAGCAGCTTCGGGACTAGCGGCTACGAGCAGTACTTC CASSFGTSGYEQYF
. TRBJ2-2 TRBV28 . TGTGCCACGGACCGTACTGAGGGTAACGGGGAGCTGTTTTTT CATDRTEGNGELFF
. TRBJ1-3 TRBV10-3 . TGTGCCATCAGAGAGGAGGACAACTCTGGAAACACCATATATTTT CAIREEDNSGNTIYF
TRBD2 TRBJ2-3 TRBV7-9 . TGTGCCAGCAGCCTAGCGGGAGAGGTGGATACGCAGTATTTT CASSLAGEVDTQYF
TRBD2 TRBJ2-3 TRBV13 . TGTGCCAGCAGCTTGGACCGGGAGGGCCCAGGGATAGATACGCAGTATTTT CASSLDREGPGIDTQYF
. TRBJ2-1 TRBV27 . TGTGCCAGCAGTGAAAACGACTGGGTGCGTTCCTACAATGAGCAGTTCTTC CASSENDWVRSYNEQFF
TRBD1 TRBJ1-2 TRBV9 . TGTGCCAGCAGCGTCCAACAGGGGAGGTGGAATGGCTACACCTTC CASSVQQGRWNGYTF
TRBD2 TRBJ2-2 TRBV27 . TGTGCCAGCATTGGACTAGCGGGAGGACTGAACACCGGGGAGCTGTTTTTT CASIGLAGGLNTGELFF
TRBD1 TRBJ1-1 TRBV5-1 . TGCGCCAGCAGCCCCGGACAGGGACTGAACACTGAAGCTTTCTTT CASSPGQGLNTEAFF
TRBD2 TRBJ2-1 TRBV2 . TGTGCCAGCAGGGCGCGGGAGGGGGAATACAATGAGCAGTTCTTC CASRAREGEYNEQFF
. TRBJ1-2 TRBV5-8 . TGTGCCAGCAGCTTGTTTATAGATCTCTATGGCTACACCTTC CASSLFIDLYGYTF
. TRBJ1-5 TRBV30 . TGTGCCTGGAGTGTACTGGGGGGGCCCCAGCATTTT CAWSVLGGPQHF
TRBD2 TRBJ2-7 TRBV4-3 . TGCGCCAGCAGCCAAGATGGGAGGGGCAGCGAGCAGTACTTC CASSQDGRGSEQYF
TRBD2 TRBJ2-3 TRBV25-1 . TGTGCCAGCAATTCTCATCTAGCGGCAGCAGATACGCAGTATTTT CASNSHLAAADTQYF
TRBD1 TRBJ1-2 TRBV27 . TGTGCCAGCAGTTTATTCCCCGTGCGGACAGGTGGCTACACCTTC CASSLFPVRTGGYTF
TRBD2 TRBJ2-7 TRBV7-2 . TGTGCCAGCAGCTCTGCGGTACTAGCGGCATCCTACGAGCAGTACTTC CASSSAVLAASYEQYF
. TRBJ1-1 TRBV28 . TGTGCCAGCAGGAAAGCTGGGGGCAGCGCCGAAGCTTTCTTT CASRKAGGSAEAFF
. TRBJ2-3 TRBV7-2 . TGTGCCAGCAGCTTAGAGGGAGGTACGCAGTATTTT CASSLEGGTQYF
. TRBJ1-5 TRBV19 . TGTGCCAGTAGTATTGAAGGCGAGGTAGGACAGCCCCAGCATTTT CASSIEGEVGQPQHF
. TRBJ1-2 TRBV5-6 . TGTGCCAGCAGCTTTGTTCAGGGTGGCTACACCTTC CASSFVQGGYTF
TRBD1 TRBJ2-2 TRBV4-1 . TGCGCCAGCAGCCAATTCCCCCCTGGACAGGGGATCCACCAGAACACCGGGGAGCTGTTTTTT CASSQFPPGQGIHQNTGELFF
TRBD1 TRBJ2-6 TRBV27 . TGTGCCAGCAAGACACAGGGGTACCCTGGGGCCAACGTCCTGACTTTC CASKTQGYPGANVLTF
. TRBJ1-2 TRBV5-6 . TGTGCCAGCAGCTTGGGTCAGGGCTTTAACTATGGCTACACCTTC CASSLGQGFNYGYTF
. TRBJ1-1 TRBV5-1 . TGCGCCAGCAGCTTGGAGGGTGGAGGAAACACTGAAGCTTTCTTT CASSLEGGGNTEAFF
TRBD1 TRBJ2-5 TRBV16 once TGTGCCAGCAACCGGGACAGCGCAGAGACCCAGTACTTC CASNRDSAETQYF
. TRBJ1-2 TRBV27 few TGTGCCAGCAGTTTCAACAGTAACTATGGCTACACCTTC CASSFNSNYGYTF
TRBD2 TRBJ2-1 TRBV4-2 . TGTGCCAGCAGCCAAGTTCGTGGGAGGGCCTACAATGAGCAGTTCTTC CASSQVRGRAYNEQFF
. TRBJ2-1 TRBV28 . TGTGCCAGCAGGACAGCGAGTAGCTCCTACAATGAGCAGTTCTTC CASRTASSSYNEQFF
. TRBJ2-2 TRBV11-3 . TGTGCCAGCAGCTTAGGTATAGCGAACGCCGGGGAGCTGTTTTTT CASSLGIANAGELFF
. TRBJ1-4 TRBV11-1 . TGTGCCAGCAGCCTGGGCCAAGTATCAACTAATGAAAAACTGTTTTTT CASSLGQVSTNEKLFF
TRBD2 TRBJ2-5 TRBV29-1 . TGCAGCGTTGAGGTTAGCGGGAGTCGCGGGGAGACCCAGTACTTC CSVEVSGSRGETQYF
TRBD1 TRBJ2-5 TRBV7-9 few TGTGCCAGCAGCTTAGGGGGACAGGCAGGCGGAGAGACCCAGTACTTC CASSLGGQAGGETQYF
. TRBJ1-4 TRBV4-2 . TGTGCCAGCAGCCGGAATCCCGGGACTGATGAAAAACTGTTTTTT CASSRNPGTDEKLFF
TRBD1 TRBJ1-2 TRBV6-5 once TGTGCCAGCAGTTCCCGGGACAGTAGCGGCTACACCTTC CASSSRDSSGYTF
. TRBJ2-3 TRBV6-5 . TGTGCCAGCAGCGGGGCAGATACGCAGTATTTT CASSGADTQYF
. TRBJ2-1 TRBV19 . TGTGCCAGTAGTATAGCGGAATTTGTTCGGGGTTACAATGAGCAGTTCTTC CASSIAEFVRGYNEQFF
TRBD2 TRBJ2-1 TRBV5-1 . TGCGCCAGCAGCCTGTGGACTAGCGGGACGAACAATGAGCAGTTCTTC CASSLWTSGTNNEQFF
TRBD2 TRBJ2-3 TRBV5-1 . TGCGCCAGCAGCTCTCAAGCGGGAGGCTCAGATACGCAGTATTTT CASSSQAGGSDTQYF
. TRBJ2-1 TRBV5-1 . TGCGCCAGCGAGACTGGAAGCATCAAAAGTCGGCAGTTCTTC CASETGSIKSRQFF
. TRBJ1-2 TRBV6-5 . TGTGCCAGCACCAATTGGGGCGTCTATGGCTACACCTTC CASTNWGVYGYTF
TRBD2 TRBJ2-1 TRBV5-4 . TGTGCCAGCAGCTTGGGTCTGGGGGCGGGAGGGAAGAGTGAGCAGTTCTTC CASSLGLGAGGKSEQFF
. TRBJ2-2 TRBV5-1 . TGCGCCAGCAGACTGATAGAGGGTACCGGGGAGCTGTTTTTT CASRLIEGTGELFF
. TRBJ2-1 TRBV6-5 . TGTGCCAGCAGTTACTCAGGGGCCACCTACAATGAGCAGTTCTTC CASSYSGATYNEQFF
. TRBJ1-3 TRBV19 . TGTGCCAGTAGTATCCAATGGGGGCTGGGAAACACCATATATTTT CASSIQWGLGNTIYF
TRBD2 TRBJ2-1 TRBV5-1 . TGCGCCAGCAGCTTCCGAGCGGGAGGGTTCGAGGCCTACAATGAGCAGTTCTTC CASSFRAGGFEAYNEQFF